The 32 T cell receptor beta chains reported below all come from one sample, sequenced in a study of cytotoxic CD8 clonotypes in ibrutinib-treated CLL. The assay was immunoSEQ multiplex PCR, and TCRdb's table has in-frame clones only and misses some. The sample shows more than 110,000 clones, 85% to 95% of them seen only once. Sequences were derived from PBMCs, sampled after 12 months of ibrutinib treatment. All receptors come from a human donor with chronic lymphocytic leukemia.

This chain joins TRBV6-1 and TRBJ1-2; D is perhaps TRBD1 (5 bases). Trimming shortened V by 0 bases and J by 6 bases, and 14 bases separated the two germline ends. Germline lookup yields CDR1 MNHNS and CDR2 SASEGT. CDR3 length: 15 residues. The CDR3 region has the DNA TGTGCCAGCAGTGAAGCGGGGGGGTCGGACCATGGCTACACCTTC. It encodes CASSEAGGSDHGYTF.

The chain couples TRBV7-9 to TRBJ2-7; no reliable D call. CDR3 length equals 18 residues. Germline values: CDR1 SEHNR, CDR2 FQNEAQ (reference sequence). Trimming left V 3 bases short and J 1 base short, with 22 bases between. CDR3 in amino acids: CASSFSHVGNTPSYEQYF. The DNA for the CDR3 is TGTGCCAGCAGCTTTTCCCACGTGGGGAATACCCCTTCCTACGAGCAGTACTTC.

The V gene is TRBV7-6, the J gene TRBJ2-5, with D uncertain. Trimming pared 4 bases from V and 7 bases from J, leaving 13 bases between. The CDR3 loop spans 13 amino acids. Germline V gives CDR1 SGHVS, CDR2 FNYEAQ. The CDR3 protein is CASSSPSGSTQYF. The CDR3 DNA follows: TGTGCCAGCAGCTCCCCGTCCGGTTCGACCCAGTACTTC.

V and J are TRBV4-1 and TRBJ2-3; D is undetermined. Trimming took off 0 bases at V and 3 bases at J, with 10 bases between the two ends. Per germline, CDR1 MGHRA and CDR2 YSYEKL. The CDR3 covers 15 residues. In DNA, the CDR3 is TGCGCCAGCAGCCAAGAGAATGTATGGACAGATACGCAGTATTTT. Its translation: CASSQENVWTDTQYF.

CDR3 coding DNA: TGTGCCAGCTCACTGGACTCCTTAGAAGGGTATGGCTACACCTTC. Protein sequence: CASSLDSLEGYGYTF. V is TRBV18 and J is TRBJ1-2; D not resolved. This CDR3 has 15 residues. The germline V gene encodes CDR1 KGHSH and CDR2 LQKENI. Trimming stripped 4 bases from V and 5 bases from J, with 17 bases between.

The chain joins TRBV5-1 to TRBJ1-1; perhaps TRBD1 as D (6 bases). Deletions cut 1 base from V and 5 bases from J, with 15 bases between. The CDR3 loop spans 15 amino acids. CDR1 and CDR2 from the germline V gene are SGHRS and YFSETQ. This CDR3 reads CASSLISAQGTEAFF. CDR3 in DNA: TGCGCCAGCAGCTTGATCAGCGCCCAGGGGACTGAAGCTTTCTTT.

The chain is built from TRBV5-4 and TRBJ2-7; D remains ambiguous. Trimming left V 0 bases short and J 6 bases short, with 10 bases between. The CDR3 runs to 13 residues. The germline gives CDR1 SGHNT, CDR2 YYREEE (reference sequence). In nucleotides, the CDR3 is TGTGCCAGCAGCTTGGTCCCAGAGCGCGAGCAGTACTTC. Its protein is CASSLVPEREQYF.

V and J are TRBV5-4 and TRBJ2-2; 11 bases line up with TRBD2. The length of the CDR3 is 19 residues. V shed 0 bases and J 4 bases; nucleotides not matched to a gene: 11. Germline loops: CDR1 SGHNT, CDR2 YYREEE (reference sequence). The CDR3 loop is CASSLGGTSGLQGTGELFF. The CDR3 DNA is TGTGCCAGCAGCTTGGGCGGGACTAGCGGACTCCAGGGCACCGGGGAGCTGTTTTTT.

The chain has TRBV11-3 and TRBJ2-1; no clear D gene. The CDR3 has 18 residues. The germline CDR1 and CDR2 sequences are SGHNT and YENEEA. V gave up 1 base and J gave up 0 bases, with 16 bases separating them. The CDR3 spells CASSLVSPGASSYNEQFF. Here the CDR3 DNA reads TGTGCCAGCAGCTTAGTATCCCCGGGCGCCAGCTCCTACAATGAGCAGTTCTTC.

This rearrangement joins TRBV11-2 to TRBJ2-5; tentative D call: TRBD2 (6 bases). Trimming shortened V by 5 bases and J by 0 bases, and 19 bases separated the two germline ends. The CDR3 contains 17 residues. Germline V gene lookup returns CDR1 SGHAT and CDR2 FQNNGV. The CDR3 loop reads CASSDGTLPAYQETQYF. CDR3 in DNA: TGTGCCAGCAGCGACGGGACTCTGCCCGCGTACCAAGAGACCCAGTACTTC.

This chain connects TRBV19 to TRBJ2-3, with D possibly being TRBD2 (6 bases). CDR1 LNHDA and CDR2 SQIVND come from the germline V gene (reference sequence). The CDR3 spans 17 residues. The V end was cut by 10 bases, the J end by 0 bases, with 23 bases between. The CDR3 spells CATRYRGRGISTDTQYF. CDR3 coding DNA: TGTGCCACCCGATATAGGGGCCGCGGGATCAGCACAGATACGCAGTATTTT.

CDR3 in DNA: TGTGCCAGCAGCTTGGGCGGGAGTGGTCATAATACGCAGTATTTT. Residues: CASSLGGSGHNTQYF. V usage is TRBV5-6 and J usage is TRBJ2-3, with 7 bases fitting TRBD2. In germline, CDR1 is SGHDT, CDR2 YYEEEE. The CDR3 contains 15 residues. The V segment lost 0 bases and the J segment 7 bases; nucleotides outside the gene matches: 8.

CDR3 amino acids: CASTVNYEQYF. CDR3 DNA sequence: TGTGCCAGCACGGTCAACTACGAGCAGTACTTC. The chain carries TRBV28 and TRBJ2-7, with D uncertain. CDR3 length equals 11 residues. Germline V lookup: CDR1 MDHEN, CDR2 SYDVKM. V was shortened by 7 bases and J by 3 bases, with 7 bases between the two germline ends.

The chain is built from TRBV28 and TRBJ2-3; the match to TRBD2 covers 9 bases. Per germline, CDR1 MDHEN and CDR2 SYDVKM. After removal of 4 bases from V and 8 bases from J, the junction contained 10 bases not matched to a gene. The CDR3 consists of 15 residues. The CDR3 sequence is CASSSGTSSSGTQYF. The CDR3, as DNA: TGTGCCAGCAGTTCCGGGACTAGCAGCTCCGGTACGCAGTATTTT.

V usage is TRBV9 and J usage is TRBJ2-2; perhaps D is TRBD1 or TRBD2 (5 bases each). The CDR3 contains 13 residues. V gave up 6 bases and J gave up 4 bases, with 10 bases separating them. From germline, CDR1 is SGDLS and CDR2 YYNGEE. The CDR3 DNA sequence: TGTGCCAGCACCACAGGAGGCACCGGGGAGCTGTTTTTT. It yields the protein CASTTGGTGELFF.

V usage is TRBV27 and J usage is TRBJ1-1; 12 positions match TRBD1. This CDR3 spans 17 amino acids. The ends lost 5 bases at V and 4 bases at J; junction bases unmatched: 11. In germline, CDR1 is MNHEY, CDR2 SMNVEV (reference sequence). CDR3 sequence: CASSPTGTGGAGTEAFF. The CDR3 coding sequence is TGTGCCAGCAGTCCTACCGGGACAGGGGGCGCCGGCACTGAAGCTTTCTTT.

This clone was recorded only once. The sample carries other DNA sequences with the same CDR3. This chain connects TRBV7-9 to TRBJ2-6; unclear D gene. Germline CDR1 is SEHNR and CDR2 is FQNEAQ (reference sequence). The CDR3 is made up of 14 amino acids. The germline V and J ends were trimmed by 5 bases and 0 bases, with 5 bases remaining between them. Here the CDR3 reads CASSLSSGANVLTF. Written as DNA, the CDR3 is TGTGCCAGCAGCCTGAGCTCTGGGGCCAACGTCCTGACTTTC.

This sequence joins TRBV5-8 and TRBJ1-5; no firm D call. The CDR3 spans 15 residues. Germline-derived CDR1 and CDR2 are SGHTS and YDEGEE. Trimming left V 0 bases short and J 1 base short, with 8 bases between. CDR3 amino acids: CASSLGPRSNQPQHF. In DNA, the CDR3 is TGTGCCAGCAGCTTGGGTCCGAGGAGCAATCAGCCCCAGCATTTT. The whole variable domain, filled in from reference TRBV5-8 and TRBJ1-5, reads EAGVTQSPTHLIKTRGQQATLRCSPISGHTSVYWYQQALGLGLQFLLWYDEGEERNRGNFPPRFSGRQFPNYSSELNVNALELEDSALYLCASSLGPRSNQPQHFGDGTRLSIL.

This clone was observed once. This chain connects TRBV27 to TRBJ2-4; a weak D match, TRBD1 (6 bases). V was clipped by 5 bases and J by 0 bases, with 11 bases between them. This CDR3 has 15 residues. Germline CDR1 MNHEY, CDR2 SMNVEV (reference sequence). In DNA form, the CDR3 reads TGTGCCAGCAGTACCGGACAGTTAGCCAAAAACATTCAGTACTTC. This translates into CASSTGQLAKNIQYF.

The genes are TRBV6-5 and TRBJ1-4; unclear D gene. V lost 4 bases to trimming and J lost 7 bases, with 16 bases between them. The length of the CDR3 is 15 residues. Germline CDR1 MNHEY, CDR2 SVGAGI. The CDR3 bases are TGTGCCAGCAGTTCCCGATCGTGGGTCCTTGAAAAACTGTTTTTT. As protein: CASSSRSWVLEKLFF.

Details on this clone: The sample contains more than one DNA sequence encoding this CDR3. V usage is TRBV7-9 and J usage is TRBJ2-4, with D possibly being TRBD2 (5 bases). The V end lost 3 bases, the J end lost 1 base, and 7 bases lay between the germline ends. CDR1 and CDR2 (germline): SEHNR, FQNEAQ (reference sequence). There are 14 residues in the CDR3. In DNA form, the CDR3 reads TGTGCCAGCAGCTTGGGCGGGGCCAAAAACATTCAGTACTTC. It codes for CASSLGGAKNIQYF.

This chain connects TRBV6-5 to TRBJ2-7; 11 positions agree with TRBD2. The length of the CDR3 is 15 residues. The trim removed 6 bases at V and 6 bases at J, leaving 10 bases unmatched. CDR1 and CDR2 from the germline V gene are MNHEY and SVGAGI. The CDR3 nucleotides are TGTGCCAGCAGGGAGGCACTAGCGGGAGCTGGCGAGCAGTACTTC. It is translated as CASREALAGAGEQYF.

The chain couples TRBV27 to TRBJ2-7; D perhaps matches TRBD1 (5 bases). Trimming cost V 3 bases and J 0 bases, with 9 bases left between them. This CDR3 contains 14 residues. Germline CDR1 reads MNHEY; CDR2 reads SMNVEV (reference sequence). The CDR3 region has the DNA TGTGCCAGCAGTTTGCAGGGCCCCTCCTACGAGCAGTACTTC. This codes for CASSLQGPSYEQYF.

V usage is TRBV19 and J usage is TRBJ1-3; D unresolved. Trimming took 7 bases from V and 0 from J, leaving 13 bases between them. This CDR3 contains 15 residues. Germline lookup yields CDR1 LNHDA and CDR2 SQIVND (reference sequence). Here the CDR3 reads CASTVRLSSGNTIYF. The CDR3 DNA sequence: TGTGCCAGTACTGTACGGCTGAGCTCTGGAAACACCATATATTTT.

The chain employs TRBV28 and TRBJ2-1; TRBD2 matches at 10 bases. After removal of 5 bases from V and 7 bases from J, the junction contained 8 bases not matched to a gene. The CDR3 runs 15 residues. Germline-derived CDR1 and CDR2 are MDHEN and SYDVKM. The CDR3 nucleotides read TGTGCCAGCAGTCCCGGGACTAGCGACTCAAATGAGCAGTTCTTC. Amino acids: CASSPGTSDSNEQFF.

This sequence joins TRBV27 and TRBJ2-1, with D perhaps matching TRBD1 or TRBD2 (5 bases each). The CDR3 loop spans 17 amino acids. CDR1 and CDR2 from the germline V gene are MNHEY and SMNVEV (reference sequence). Trimming cost V 6 bases and J 3 bases, with 21 bases left between them. The chain's CDR3 is CASRLRPGPVVYNEQFF. As DNA, the CDR3 is TGTGCCAGCAGATTAAGACCGGGACCCGTGGTCTACAATGAGCAGTTCTTC.

The chain uses TRBV5-6 and TRBJ2-1; D remains ambiguous. This CDR3 spans 13 amino acids. Germline V CDR1 and CDR2: SGHDT, YYEEEE. Deletions cut 0 bases from V and 5 bases from J, with 6 bases between. The CDR3: CASSLDRNNEQFF. The CDR3 coding sequence is TGTGCCAGCAGCTTGGACCGTAACAATGAGCAGTTCTTC.

CDR3 coding DNA: TGCGCCAGCAGCCAAGTAGGAGGGGACAATGAGCAGTTCTTC. It is translated as CASSQVGGDNEQFF. This rearrangement joins TRBV4-3 to TRBJ2-1; D perhaps matches TRBD2 (6 bases). The CDR3 length is 14 residues. The germline V and J ends were trimmed by 1 base and 5 bases, with 9 bases remaining between them. Germline V gene sequence: CDR1 LGHNA, CDR2 YSLEER.

In this sample, this clone turned up once. J is TRBJ2-7 and V is TRBV7-2, with TRBD1 identical over 10 bases. With V trimmed by 5 bases and J by 4 bases, 11 bases remained unmatched. Germline CDR1 SGHTA, CDR2 FQGNSA. This CDR3 region has 16 residues. The CDR3 spells CASSLRTGTGVYEQYF. In nucleotides, the CDR3 is TGTGCCAGCAGCCTGCGAACCGGGACAGGGGTATACGAGCAGTACTTC.

The chain has TRBV15 and TRBJ2-3, with 8 bases lining up with TRBD2. Trimming removed 3 bases from V and 0 bases from J; junction bases left unmatched: 5. CDR3 size: 16 residues. Germline V lookup: CDR1 LNHNV, CDR2 YYDKDF (reference sequence). CDR3 nucleotides: TGTGCCACCAGCAGTGAACTAGCGGCTAGCACAGATACGCAGTATTTT. This gives the protein CATSSELAASTDTQYF.

The CDR3 loop is CASRDGLLGGSEAFF. In nucleotides, the CDR3 is TGTGCCAGCAGGGACGGACTTCTTGGAGGGTCTGAAGCTTTCTTT. This chain uses TRBV2 with TRBJ1-1, with D uncertain. CDR1 and CDR2 (germline): SNHLY, FYNNEI. V was pared by 6 bases and J by 6 bases, with 20 bases between. The CDR3 is made up of 15 amino acids.

V is TRBV5-6 and J is TRBJ1-2, with 11 bases lining up with TRBD1. The trim removed 2 bases at V and 4 bases at J, leaving 7 bases unmatched. The CDR3 is 16 residues long. The germline V gene encodes CDR1 SGHDT and CDR2 YYEEEE. In nucleotides, the CDR3 is TGTGCCAGCAGCTTCTGGGGACAGGGGGATATCTATGGCTACACCTTC. Translating it yields CASSFWGQGDIYGYTF.